This T cell receptor (beta chain) comes out of a study of neurological immune-mediated disorders. This clonotype is categorized as medium-sized (0.01 to 0.1%). Time point given: technical triplicate 3. The junction had 7 bases not matched to a gene; V was cut back by 4 bases and J by 0 bases. CDR1 SQVTM and CDR2 ANQGSEA come from the germline V gene. This CDR3 has 15 residues. 5'RACE with 10-nucleotide random UMIs produced the cDNA. The yield of each sequencing run was over 190 million TCR-beta sequences from 15-18 subjects. TCRdb passed the 5' RACE reads through MiXCR, listing each CDR3 protein once. The sample has 25,000 to 30,000 distinct CDR3 sequences; approximately 15% are singletons.

The material sequenced was CD4+ T cells from blood. This TCR was sampled from a female donor with HTLV-1-associated myelopathy (HAM/TSP). The V call is TRBV29-1, the J call TRBJ2-3, with 7 bases matching TRBD1. CDR3 bases: TGCAGCGTTGGGGAAGACAGGGTCAGCACAGATACGCAGTATTTT. Translated: CSVGEDRVSTDTQYF.